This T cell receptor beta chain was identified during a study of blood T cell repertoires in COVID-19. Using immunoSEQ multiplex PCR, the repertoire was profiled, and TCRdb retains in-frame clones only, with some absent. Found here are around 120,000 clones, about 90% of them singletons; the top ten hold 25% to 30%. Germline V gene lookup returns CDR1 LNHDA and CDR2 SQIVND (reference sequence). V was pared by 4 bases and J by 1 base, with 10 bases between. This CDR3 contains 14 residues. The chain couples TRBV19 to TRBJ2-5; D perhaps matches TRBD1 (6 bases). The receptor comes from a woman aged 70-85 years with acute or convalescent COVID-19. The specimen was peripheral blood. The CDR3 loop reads CASSRTASQETQYF. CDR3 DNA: TGTGCCAGTAGTAGGACAGCTTCCCAAGAGACCCAGTACTTC.